The sequence of this TCR beta chain was determined in a study of tumor-infiltrating lymphocytes in primary liver carcinoma. Study at large: Tumors, staged T1-T3 N0M0, spanned 4.2 to 10 cm. Study-wide findings and caveats: It was in tumors, not blood, that the top-250-clone fraction was significantly higher (p = 0.039).

The source material, about 19-30 mg of unsorted bulk tissue, was used to co-extract RNA and DNA. Treatment-naive at the time, the patients had chronic HBV infection. From germline, CDR1 is MGHRA and CDR2 YSYEKL. This CDR3 spans 17 amino acids. The V and J ends lost 0 bases and 4 bases, in that order; junction bases with no gene match: 8. Comments on this clonotype: What it recognizes is unknown. Since a much larger clone is just one base distant, this may be a read error. Given the absence of the conserved phenylalanine or tryptophan at the CDR3 end, a read error is likely.

From 400 to 500 ng total RNA, TCR beta cDNA was generated with a primer in the constant region. Employing slightly modified ARM-PCR, three nested multiplex PCR rounds were run, and these gave rise to the TCR beta libraries. A C-beta reverse primer was combined with TRBV1-TRBV30 forward primers in the first two PCR rounds, and each round had 9 to 10 cycles. TCRdb processed the multiplex PCR reads anew with MiXCR; each CDR3 protein has one entry. The sample holds 80,000 to 100,000 distinct CDR3 sequences, just under 70% seen once. Sequenced input: tumor-adjacent normal liver tissue. The chain combines TRBV4-1 with TRBJ2-2; TRBD2 aligns across 7 bases. The sequence derives from a man aged 35 to 55 with primary liver carcinoma and hepatitis B virus infection. The CDR3 region is CASSQDEAGGFTGELFI. Written as DNA, the CDR3 is TGCGCCAGCAGCCAAGATGAGGCCGGGGGGTTCACCGGGGAGCTGTTTATT.